The T cell receptor beta chain under discussion was sequenced for a study of T cells in Graves' hyperthyroidism and ophthalmopathy. Study-level background: Peripheral blood was drawn at first diagnosis, prior to all treatment.

This clonotype occurred a few times. One end of the junction does not line up with germline, which may come from a read error. RNA transcripts were the template for amplifying TCR beta CDR3 regions. First-round RT-PCR with HTBI primers amplified the TCR CDR3 region. TCRdb redid the calling of the multiplex PCR reads with MiXCR, one entry per CDR3 protein. The sample includes about 350,000 distinct CDR3 sequences, roughly 14% of them seen just once. Germline CDR1 reads SGHKS; CDR2 reads YYEKEE (reference sequence). The CDR3 is 15 residues long. This TCR came from a woman aged 30 to 39 with Graves' hyperthyroidism. The sequenced material came from blood. The J gene is TRBJ2-5, the V gene TRBV5-5; D might be TRBD2 (6 bases). In DNA, the CDR3 is TGTGCCAGCACCTTGCCTCCGGGAGCCGGAGAGACCCAGTACTTC. This sequence encodes CASTLPPGAGETQYF.